These 8 T cell receptor beta chains were all obtained from the same sample, sequenced in a study of blood T cell repertoires in COVID-19 (dated by TCRdb to about 2020). Receptor amplification or capture employed the immunoSEQ multiplex PCR assay. The table comes from immuneACCESS by way of TCRdb, which keeps in-frame sequences with V and J called. Part of the clones is missing from these tables; in studies checked, under half for an unresolved V gene and the rest for unknown reasons. The sample data list over 600,000 clones, and about 87% of these were observed just once. The top ten clonotypes cover over 0.2% of the sample. Sequencing was carried out using peripheral blood. Receptor source: a woman between 18 and 29 years old with acute or convalescent COVID-19.

Notes on this clone: Other DNA sequences in this sample translate to the same CDR3. CDR3 loop: CASSPGGSYEQYF. The CDR3 region has the DNA TGTGCCAGCAGCCCCGGGGGGAGCTACGAGCAGTACTTC. The chain uses TRBV7-9 and TRBJ2-7; TRBD2 matches at 7 bases. The CDR3 has 13 residues. J lost 3 bases, V lost 5 bases, and 4 bases had no gene match. Looked up from germline, CDR1 is SEHNR and CDR2 is FQNEAQ (reference sequence).

This chain uses TRBV5-6 with TRBJ1-6, with TRBD1 as a possible D gene (5 bases). V lost 2 bases to trimming and J lost 4 bases, with 13 bases between them. Germline V gene lookup returns CDR1 SGHDT and CDR2 YYEEEE. This CDR3 region has 16 residues. CDR3: CASSLGTPIYNSPLHF. As DNA, the CDR3 is TGTGCCAGCAGCTTAGGGACTCCAATTTATAATTCACCCCTCCACTTT.

The chain recombines TRBV9 with TRBJ2-1; TRBD1 aligns across 10 bases. The CDR3 covers 15 residues. J lost 3 bases, V lost 4 bases, and 4 bases had no gene match. Looked up from germline, CDR1 is SGDLS and CDR2 is YYNGEE. The CDR3 sequence is CASSNRDRGYNEQFF. CDR3 coding DNA: TGTGCCAGCAGCAACCGGGACAGGGGCTACAATGAGCAGTTCTTC.

The J gene is TRBJ2-7, the V gene TRBV5-6; D gene ambiguous. V lost 2 bases to trimming and J lost 4 bases, with 10 bases between them. Germline V lookup: CDR1 SGHDT, CDR2 YYEEEE. This CDR3 is 13 amino acids long. CDR3 nucleotides: TGTGCCAGCAGCTTCAGTGTACCTTACGAGCAGTACTTC. It specifies CASSFSVPYEQYF.

The rearrangement links TRBV14 to TRBJ1-2; the match to TRBD1 covers 8 bases. CDR1 is SGHDN, CDR2 FVKESK, per germline. CDR3 length: 13 amino acids. The J segment lost 6 bases and the V segment lost 4 bases, leaving 4 bases of the junction unmatched. In DNA, the CDR3 is TGTGCCAGCAGCCTCCAGGGGGCTGATGGCTACACCTTC. Its translation is CASSLQGADGYTF.

This clone has just one count. V and J are TRBV19 and TRBJ2-2, with D unclear. The CDR3 extends over 14 amino acids. V was shortened by 3 bases and J by 3 bases, with 8 bases between the two germline ends. Germline lookup yields CDR1 LNHDA and CDR2 SQIVND (reference sequence). This chain's CDR3 is CASSMVGDTGELFF. As DNA, the CDR3 is TGTGCCAGTAGTATGGTTGGAGACACCGGGGAGCTGTTTTTT.

The chain employs TRBV4-1 and TRBJ2-7; TRBD2 might be the D (6 bases). CDR3 length equals 14 residues. Germline values: CDR1 MGHRA, CDR2 YSYEKL. Trimming stripped 4 bases from V and 6 bases from J, with 16 bases between. This CDR3 is CASSPGVGGSEQYF. CDR3 nucleotide sequence: TGCGCCAGCAGCCCGGGGGTGGGAGGAAGCGAGCAGTACTTC.

The chain links TRBV27 to TRBJ1-2, with D possibly matching TRBD1 (5 bases). V was clipped by 3 bases and J by 2 bases, with 16 bases between them. This CDR3 comprises 16 residues. Germline loops: CDR1 MNHEY, CDR2 SMNVEV (reference sequence). This CDR3 is CASSFTSGIGNYGYTF. The DNA of the CDR3 is TGTGCCAGCAGTTTTACATCAGGGATTGGGAACTATGGCTACACCTTC.